Listed here are 16 T cell receptor beta chains from one sample, sequenced in a study of Tregs in tolerant kidney transplant recipients. Clones were read by immunoSEQ multiplex PCR, and TCRdb kept only the in-frame ones, dropping some. This listing includes approximately 52,000 clones. The sequenced sample was CD4+ T cells from blood, obtained before the transplant. These receptors all come from a human donor who received a combined kidney and bone marrow transplant.

On this clone itself: The read ends 3 residues early relative to the CDR3; the germline J gene fills the gap. V gene TRBV6-2 or TRBV6-3 combines with J gene TRBJ2-6, with TRBD1 matching over 7 bases. The CDR3 extends over 16 amino acids. Per germline, CDR1 MNHEY and CDR2 SVGEGT. V dropped 4 bases and J dropped 0; count of bases not matched to a gene: 3. CDR3 bases read: TGTGCCAGCAGTTCAAACAGGGGCTCTGGGGCCAACGTC. Protein: CASSSNRGSGANV. In full, the CDR3 is CASSSNRGSGANVLTF.

The CDR3 loop reads CASSTGVNTGELFF. The covered CDR3 bases are TGTGCCAGCAGCACAGGGGTGAACACCGGGGAG. The chain links TRBV7-9 to TRBJ2-2, with 7 bases identical to TRBD1. The CDR3 end is not reached by the read, which stops 3 residues before it; the germline J gene fills it in. This CDR3 contains 14 residues. The germline V gene has CDR1 SEHNR and CDR2 FQNEAQ (reference sequence). V lost 5 bases and J lost 1; bases outside the gene matches: 1.

Comments on this clone: The read ends 3 residues early relative to the CDR3; the germline J gene fills the gap. This rearrangement joins TRBV2 to TRBJ2-7, with TRBD2 matching 11 bases. The germline gives CDR1 SNHLY, CDR2 FYNNEI. The CDR3 contains 15 residues. V dropped 7 bases and J dropped 4; count of bases not matched to a gene: 9. CDR3 bases read: TGTGCCAGCACCAAAGGGACTAGCGGTCCGTACGAG. It codes for CASTKGTSGPYE. The whole CDR3 protein reads CASTKGTSGPYEQYF.

Points on this clone: The read comes to an end 3 residues before the CDR3 does, leaving the germline J gene to fill in the end. The gene calls are TRBV5-8 and TRBJ2-7; no clear D gene. The length of the CDR3 is 14 residues. Germline CDR1 and CDR2: SGHTS and YDEGEE. The ends were cut back, 5 bases at V and 0 bases at J, with 12 bases in the middle. The part of the CDR3 DNA that was read is TGTGCCAGCAGATTAATGCGTCCCTCCTACGAG. Translating gives CASRLMRPSYE. The complete CDR3 reads CASRLMRPSYEQYF.

Concerning this clone: The read terminates 3 residues before the CDR3 end, so the remaining end is supplied by the germline J gene. This chain connects TRBV5-1 to TRBJ2-5; 9 bases align to TRBD1. V trimming: 5 bases; J trimming: 5 bases; junction bases outside the gene matches: 7. This CDR3 region has 14 residues. CDR1 is SGHRS, CDR2 YFSETQ, per germline. The CDR3: CASSPGTGSETQYF. Partial CDR3 DNA: TGCGCCAGCAGTCCCGGGACAGGGAGTGAGACC. The whole variable domain, remainder taken from reference TRBV5-1 and TRBJ2-5, is KAGVTQTPRYLIKTRGQQVTLSCSPISGHRSVSWYQQTPGQGLQFLFEYFSETQRNKGNFPGRFSGRQFSNSRSEMNVSTLELGDSALYLCASSPGTGSETQYFGPGTRLLVL.

CDR3 DNA (partial): TGTGCCTGGAGCCCAGGGCCAGCTAATGAAAAA. Its protein product is CAWSPGPANEK. The CDR3 as a whole reads CAWSPGPANEKLFF. The genes are TRBV30 and TRBJ1-4; D might be TRBD1 (5 bases). The CDR3 goes on 3 residues after the read ends, and that part is filled in from the germline J gene. Germline values: CDR1 GTSNPN, CDR2 SVGIG (reference sequence). Trimming shortened V by 3 bases and J by 3 bases, and 11 bases separated the two germline ends. The CDR3 extends over 14 amino acids.

To note about this clone: The read terminates 3 residues before the CDR3 end, so the remaining end is supplied by the germline J gene. The chain combines TRBV7-2 with TRBJ1-1; D uncertain. Trimming left V 2 bases short and J 4 bases short, with 11 bases between. This CDR3 spans 14 amino acids. Germline loops: CDR1 SGHTA, CDR2 FQGNSA. The sequenced CDR3 bases are TGTGCCAGCAGCTTACTCCCTCGTTCCACTGAA. This gives the protein CASSLLPRSTE. The full CDR3 protein is CASSLLPRSTEAFF.

In the case of this clone: The CDR3 end falls 3 residues outside the read, so it is completed with the germline J gene. The chain is built from TRBV10-3 and TRBJ1-6, with TRBD1 identical over 8 bases. After removal of 7 bases from V and 9 bases from J, the junction contained 8 bases not matched to a gene. CDR3 length: 14 residues. Germline assignment: CDR1 ENHRY and CDR2 SYGVKD. The covered CDR3 bases are TGTGCCATCAAGGGGACAGGCCAGGCTTCACCC. This gives the protein CAIKGTGQASP. From start to end, the CDR3 is CAIKGTGQASPLHF.

Comments on this clone: The CDR3 end falls 3 residues outside the read, so it is completed with the germline J gene. The rearrangement uses TRBV5-6 and TRBJ2-7; D is unclear. This CDR3 spans 14 amino acids. Trimming pared 2 bases from V and 0 bases from J, leaving 9 bases between. Germline V lookup: CDR1 SGHDT, CDR2 YYEEEE. CDR3 residues: CASSFGGFSYEQYF. The CDR3 DNA, read in part, is TGTGCCAGCAGCTTTGGCGGATTCTCCTACGAG.

Points on this clone: The read ends 3 residues early relative to the CDR3; the germline J gene fills the gap. V and J are TRBV11-2 and TRBJ1-5, with 9 positions matching TRBD1. This CDR3 spans 14 amino acids. Per germline, CDR1 SGHAT and CDR2 FQNNGV. J gave up 2 bases and V 5 bases, and 1 base lay outside the gene matches. CDR3: CASSRTGGNQPQHF. CDR3 DNA (partial): TGTGCCAGCAGCCGGACAGGGGGCAATCAGCCC.

Turning to this clone: The read comes to an end 3 residues before the CDR3 does, leaving the germline J gene to fill in the end. The V call is TRBV20-1, the J call TRBJ2-7; 9 nucleotides align to TRBD2. Germline trimming cut 6 bases from V and 1 base from J; bases unmatched to any gene: 7. Germline-derived CDR1 and CDR2 are DFQATT and SNEGSKA (reference sequence). The CDR3 has 14 amino acids. The CDR3 here is CSAPTSGRSYEQYF. Partial CDR3 DNA: TGCAGTGCCCCAACTAGCGGGCGATCCTACGAG.

With regard to this clone: The read terminates 3 residues ahead of where the CDR3 ends, so the germline J gene completes it. The chain has TRBV20-1 and TRBJ2-6, with 11 bases fitting TRBD1. J lost 0 bases, V lost 6 bases, and 13 bases had no gene match. The CDR3 spans 19 residues. The germline gives CDR1 DFQATT, CDR2 SNEGSKA (reference sequence). CDR3 DNA, as far as it was read: TGCAGTGCCCCGAGGACAGGGGGCGGAGATGGCTCTGGGGCCAACGTC. This gives the protein CSAPRTGGGDGSGANV. The entire CDR3 is CSAPRTGGGDGSGANVLTF.

As for this clone: The CDR3 extends 3 residues past the end of the read, so its final part is completed from the germline J gene. The chain links TRBV7-2 to TRBJ2-1; D might be TRBD2 (5 bases). There are 13 residues in the CDR3. Germline CDR1 is SGHTA and CDR2 is FQGNSA. V lost 3 bases to trimming and J lost 4 bases, with 7 bases between them. CDR3 DNA, as far as it was read: TGTGCCAGCAGCTTCGGCGGGTACAATGAG. It specifies CASSFGGYNE. The complete CDR3 protein is CASSFGGYNEQFF. The full variable domain, its missing parts supplied by reference TRBV7-2 and TRBJ2-1, is GAGVSQSPSNKVTEKGKDVELRCDPISGHTALYWYRQSLGQGLEFLIYFQGNSAPDKSGLPSDRFSAERTGGSVSTLTIQRTQQEDSAVYLCASSFGGYNEQFFGPGTRLTVL.

As concerns this clone: Read coverage stops 3 residues before the CDR3 terminus; the germline J gene supplies the remainder. This rearrangement joins TRBV7-9 to TRBJ2-7, with TRBD2 matching over 10 bases. CDR1 SEHNR and CDR2 FQNEAQ come from the germline V gene (reference sequence). This CDR3 region has 14 residues. V was pared by 2 bases and J by 6 bases, with 4 bases of the junction left unmatched. The covered CDR3 bases are TGTGCCAGCAGCTTACTAGCGGGAGAACGCGAG. Translating gives CASSLLAGERE. The full CDR3 protein reads CASSLLAGEREQYF.

Of note for this clone: The read halts 3 residues ahead of the CDR3 end, with the missing end drawn from the germline J gene. The J gene is TRBJ2-7, the V gene TRBV19; 12 nucleotides match TRBD1. This CDR3 spans 16 amino acids. The junction had 8 bases not matched to a gene; V was cut back by 2 bases and J by 6 bases. Germline V gene sequence: CDR1 LNHDA, CDR2 SQIVND (reference sequence). This chain's CDR3 is CASSIRLGTGGSEQYF. The covered CDR3 bases are TGTGCCAGTAGTATAAGGCTCGGGACAGGGGGCTCCGAG.

Note on this clone: The read falls 3 residues short of the CDR3 end, and the missing part is taken from the germline J gene. This chain joins TRBV20-1 and TRBJ2-7; 9 bases are a match to TRBD2. V dropped 5 bases and J dropped 6; count of bases not matched to a gene: 14. The CDR3 is 15 amino acids. Per germline, CDR1 DFQATT and CDR2 SNEGSKA (reference sequence). CDR3 sequence: CSAPRVAGASREQYF. The sequenced part of the CDR3 DNA is TGCAGTGCTCCGAGAGTAGCGGGGGCAAGCCGCGAG.